This TCR beta chain was captured by sequencing in a study of OX40 agonist ivuxolimab in advanced cancers. J gave up 8 bases and V 4 bases, and 7 bases lay outside the gene matches. This CDR3 comprises 14 residues. Germline-derived CDR1 and CDR2 are SGHRS and YFSETQ. Clones were sequenced by immunoSEQ multiplex PCR, and TCRdb holds only the in-frame ones, with some missing. The sample carries around 63,000 clones, 86% recorded once. The starting material was CD4+ or CD8+ T cells sorted from blood, obtained in a trial of the OX40 agonist ivuxolimab. The source is an adult with an advanced solid tumor such as melanoma, head and neck, liver or kidney cancer. The chain is built from TRBV5-1 and TRBJ1-4, with 8 nucleotides matching TRBD1. DNA of the CDR3: TGCGCCAGCAGCCTGACAGGGGCGGAGGAAAAACTGTTTTTT. Its protein is CASSLTGAEEKLFF.